This TCR beta chain is drawn from a study of T cells in Graves' hyperthyroidism and ophthalmopathy. Pregnant or lactating patients were excluded, as were those with uncontrolled infection or other autoimmune disease. The CDR3 length is 15 residues. Germline CDR1 and CDR2: DFQATT and SNEGSKA (reference sequence). V shed 8 bases and J 4 bases; nucleotides not matched to a gene: 14. RNA transcripts yielded amplified TCR beta CDR3 regions. First-round RT-PCR targeting the TCR CDR3 was performed with the HTBI primer set. MiXCR, applied by TCRdb to the multiplex PCR reads, yields one record per CDR3 protein. The profile shows fewer than 650,000 distinct CDR3 sequences, 11% to 15% of them singletons. Study-level points and caveats: Clonotypes that were expanded in thyroid above 0.001 mostly appeared in blood too.

Points on this clonotype: The antigen is not known.

The genes are TRBV20-1 and TRBJ2-5, with 9 bases matching TRBD2. The sequence was collected from a woman aged 18-30 years with Graves' ophthalmopathy. Sequenced sample: blood. CDR3 in amino acids: CSPPTPELAGETQYF. In nucleotides, the CDR3 is TGCAGTCCACCCACCCCGGAACTAGCGGGAGAGACCCAGTACTTC.